The clone carrying this T cell receptor (beta chain) has a single count. This table comes from immunoSEQ multiplex PCR, and its TCRdb copy is limited to in-frame clones, with some not included. This sample has millions of clones, with approximately 93% found just once. A CD45RA-negative memory subset and a CD45RA+ naive subset were separated from the CD4+ cells. This sample was included in a study of shared clonotypes between healthy human individuals. This CDR3 is 16 amino acids long. Germline-derived CDR1 and CDR2 are MNHEY and SMNVEV (reference sequence). The V gene end was trimmed by 1 base and the J gene end by 3 bases; junction bases not matched to a gene: 5.

Material for sequencing was naive CD4+ T cells from PBMCs. Regarding subset: CD45RA+ positively selected. The receptor was derived from a man between 18 and 35 years old in good health. Some clones in this sample may be carry-over from other donors' samples. This chain links TRBV27 with TRBJ2-3; 9 positions agree with TRBD1. The DNA for the CDR3 is TGTGCCAGCAGTTTATTAGGGACAGGGAGGACAGATACGCAGTATTTT. Its protein product is CASSLLGTGRTDTQYF.